Each of the 13 T cell receptor beta chains below was sequenced from the same sample in a study of blood T cell repertoires in COVID-19. TCRdb keeps only in-frame clones here, not all; method: immunoSEQ multiplex PCR. The sample comprises around 210,000 clones, about 90% of which are singletons, and 1.5% rests with the top ten. Sequencing used peripheral blood. All receptors come from a man aged 18 to 30 with active or convalescent COVID-19.

This sequence joins TRBV6-5 and TRBJ2-5; possible D gene TRBD2, 6 bases. Germline values: CDR1 MNHEY, CDR2 SVGAGI. The CDR3 length is 14 residues. Trimming removed 2 bases from V and 5 bases from J, with 12 bases in between. The CDR3 sequence is CASSYGGLRETQYF. CDR3 in DNA: TGTGCCAGCAGTTACGGAGGGTTGCGGGAGACCCAGTACTTC.

The V call is TRBV3-1 (or the pseudogene TRBV3-2), the J call TRBJ2-3; a possible D gene is TRBD1 (6 bases). Germline V gene lookup returns CDR1 LGHDT and CDR2 YNNKEL (reference sequence). Trimming shortened V by 0 bases and J by 2 bases, and 12 bases separated the two germline ends. The CDR3 has 16 residues. The CDR3 DNA sequence: TGTGCCAGCAGCCAAGATGAGAGACAGGCCACAGATACGCAGTATTTT. Its protein product is CASSQDERQATDTQYF.

The V and J genes are TRBV19 and TRBJ1-2, with D perhaps matching TRBD1 (5 bases). The germline V gene encodes CDR1 LNHDA and CDR2 SQIVND (reference sequence). The CDR3 length is 15 residues. Trimming left V 6 bases short and J 2 bases short, with 16 bases between. CDR3 bases: TGTGCCAGTAGAGCGCAGGGAAACGCGAACTATGGCTACACCTTC. Protein: CASRAQGNANYGYTF. The whole variable domain, remainder taken from reference TRBV19 and TRBJ1-2, is DGGITQSPKYLFRKEGQNVTLSCEQNLNHDAMYWYRQDPGQGLRLIYYSQIVNDFQKGDIAEGYSVSREKKESFPLTVTSAQKNPTAFYLCASRAQGNANYGYTFGSGTRLTVV.

The chain links TRBV6-4 to TRBJ1-1; possibly TRBD1 for D (6 bases). The V end was cut by 8 bases, the J end by 6 bases, with 19 bases between. The length of the CDR3 is 14 residues. From germline, CDR1 is MRHNA and CDR2 SNTAGT. The chain's CDR3 is CASALKQGSPEAFF. Here the CDR3 DNA reads TGTGCCAGCGCGTTAAAACAGGGTTCGCCTGAAGCTTTCTTT.

The chain links TRBV7-8 to TRBJ1-2; 7 positions agree with TRBD1. CDR1 is SGHVS, CDR2 FQNEAQ, per germline. The V segment lost 4 bases and the J segment 8 bases; nucleotides outside the gene matches: 10. There are 14 residues in the CDR3. For the CDR3, the DNA is TGTGCCAGCAGCTCACCCGACAGGGTCGGGGGCTACACCTTC. Translated, it gives CASSSPDRVGGYTF.

The chain is built from TRBV11-3 and TRBJ2-5, with D unclear. The V end lost 5 bases, the J end lost 3 bases, and 10 bases lay between the germline ends. The CDR3 spans 13 residues. CDR1 and CDR2 from the germline V gene are SGHNT and YENEEA. CDR3: CASSQDTEETQYF. Here the CDR3 DNA reads TGTGCCAGCAGCCAGGATACGGAAGAGACCCAGTACTTC.

V gene TRBV2 combines with J gene TRBJ2-1; a possible D gene is TRBD2 (5 bases). The CDR3 runs to 15 residues. V lost 4 bases, J lost 1 base, and 11 bases lay in between. CDR1 and CDR2 (germline): SNHLY, FYNNEI. This chain's CDR3 is CASSVERLSYNEQFF. CDR3 nucleotides: TGTGCCAGCAGTGTAGAGCGGCTGTCCTACAATGAGCAGTTCTTC.

The V call is TRBV6-1, the J call TRBJ2-3, with 11 positions matching TRBD2. From germline, CDR1 is MNHNS and CDR2 SASEGT. Germline trimming cut 3 bases from V and 0 bases from J; bases unmatched to any gene: 8. The CDR3 is 18 residues long. The CDR3 DNA is TGTGCCAGCAGTGACGGGACTAGCGGAAGGAGCAGCACAGATACGCAGTATTTT. This gives the protein CASSDGTSGRSSTDTQYF.

The V and J genes are TRBV5-6 and TRBJ1-2; no clear D gene. The V and J ends lost 0 bases and 6 bases respectively, with 6 bases between them. In germline, CDR1 is SGHDT, CDR2 YYEEEE. This CDR3 is 12 amino acids long. CDR3 residues: CASSLAADGYTF. DNA for the CDR3: TGTGCCAGCAGCTTGGCGGCGGATGGCTACACCTTC.

This sequence joins TRBV6-4 and TRBJ2-1, with D tentatively TRBD2 (6 bases). CDR1 and CDR2 (germline): MRHNA, SNTAGT. The V and J ends lost 2 bases and 4 bases respectively, with 18 bases between them. The CDR3 extends over 17 amino acids. The CDR3: CASSDRDSGERYNEQFF. CDR3 nucleotide sequence: TGTGCCAGCAGTGACAGGGATAGCGGAGAGAGATACAATGAGCAGTTCTTC.

The chain carries TRBV7-2 and TRBJ2-5; 8 positions match TRBD2. Germline CDR1 reads SGHTA; CDR2 reads FQGNSA. This CDR3 is built from 15 residues. The V segment lost 5 bases and the J segment 5 bases; nucleotides outside the gene matches: 10. This CDR3 is CASSRTGTRRETQYF. CDR3 DNA: TGTGCCAGCAGCCGCACCGGGACTAGACGGGAGACCCAGTACTTC.

This sequence joins TRBV27 and TRBJ2-7, with D perhaps matching TRBD1 (6 bases). The germline V gene encodes CDR1 MNHEY and CDR2 SMNVEV (reference sequence). The CDR3 is 14 residues long. Between the trimmed V and J ends, which lost 2 bases and 2 bases, there was a span of 10 bases. The CDR3: CASSLGGSAYEQYF. CDR3 nucleotide sequence: TGTGCCAGCAGTTTAGGGGGCTCGGCCTACGAGCAGTACTTC.

The chain carries TRBV6-5 and TRBJ1-5, with TRBD1 identical over 9 bases. Trimming removed 8 bases from V and 7 bases from J; junction bases left unmatched: 6. The V gene's germline CDR1 is MNHEY and CDR2 SVGAGI. The CDR3 extends over 13 amino acids. In DNA form, the CDR3 reads TGTGCCAGCTCGGGACAGGGAGGGCAGCCCCAGCATTTT. It specifies CASSGQGGQPQHF.